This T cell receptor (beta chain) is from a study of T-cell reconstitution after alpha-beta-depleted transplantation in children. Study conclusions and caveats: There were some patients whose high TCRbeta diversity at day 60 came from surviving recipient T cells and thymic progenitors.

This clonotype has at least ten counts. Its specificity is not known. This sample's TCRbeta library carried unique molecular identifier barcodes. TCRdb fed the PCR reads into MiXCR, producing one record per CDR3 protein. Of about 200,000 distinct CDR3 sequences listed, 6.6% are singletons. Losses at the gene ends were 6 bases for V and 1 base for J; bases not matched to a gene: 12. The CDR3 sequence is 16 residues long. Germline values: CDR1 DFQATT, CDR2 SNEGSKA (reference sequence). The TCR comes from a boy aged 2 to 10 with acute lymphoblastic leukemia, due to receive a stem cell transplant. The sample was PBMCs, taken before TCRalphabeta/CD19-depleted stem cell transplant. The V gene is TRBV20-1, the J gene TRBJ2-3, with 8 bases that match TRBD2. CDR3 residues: CSAWEGTAGGTDTQYF. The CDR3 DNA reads TGCAGTGCCTGGGAGGGAACAGCGGGAGGCACAGATACGCAGTATTTT.